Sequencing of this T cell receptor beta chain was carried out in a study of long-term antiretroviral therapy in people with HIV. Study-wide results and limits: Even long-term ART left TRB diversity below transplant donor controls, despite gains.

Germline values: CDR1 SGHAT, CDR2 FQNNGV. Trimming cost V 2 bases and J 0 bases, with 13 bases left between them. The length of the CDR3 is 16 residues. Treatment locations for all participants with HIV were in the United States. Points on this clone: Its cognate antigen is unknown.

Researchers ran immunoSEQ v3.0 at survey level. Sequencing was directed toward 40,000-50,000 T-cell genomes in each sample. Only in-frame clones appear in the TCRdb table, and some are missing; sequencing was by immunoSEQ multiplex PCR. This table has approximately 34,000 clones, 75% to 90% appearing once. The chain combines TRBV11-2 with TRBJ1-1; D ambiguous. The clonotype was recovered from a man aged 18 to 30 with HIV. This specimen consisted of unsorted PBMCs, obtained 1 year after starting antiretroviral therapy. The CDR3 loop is CASSLNPGLMNTEAFF. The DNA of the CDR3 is TGTGCCAGCAGCTTAAATCCTGGATTGATGAACACTGAAGCTTTCTTT.